This T cell receptor (beta chain) derives from a study of OX40 agonist ivuxolimab in advanced cancers. The method was immunoSEQ multiplex PCR; TCRdb's version includes in-frame clones alone and lacks a portion of them. The sample has 60,000 or so clones, 65% to 85% seen once. V was pared by 4 bases and J by 0 bases, with 7 bases of the junction left unmatched. From germline, CDR1 is SGDLS and CDR2 YYNGEE. The length of the CDR3 is 15 residues. The sequence derives from an adult with an advanced solid tumor such as melanoma, head and neck, liver or kidney cancer. The chain joins TRBV9 to TRBJ2-7, with 7 nucleotides matching TRBD1. Source: CD4+ or CD8+ T cells sorted from blood, taken in a trial of the OX40 agonist ivuxolimab. DNA for the CDR3: TGTGCCAGCAGCTTAAAATGGGACAGCTCCTACGAGCAGTACTTC. This gives the protein CASSLKWDSSYEQYF.